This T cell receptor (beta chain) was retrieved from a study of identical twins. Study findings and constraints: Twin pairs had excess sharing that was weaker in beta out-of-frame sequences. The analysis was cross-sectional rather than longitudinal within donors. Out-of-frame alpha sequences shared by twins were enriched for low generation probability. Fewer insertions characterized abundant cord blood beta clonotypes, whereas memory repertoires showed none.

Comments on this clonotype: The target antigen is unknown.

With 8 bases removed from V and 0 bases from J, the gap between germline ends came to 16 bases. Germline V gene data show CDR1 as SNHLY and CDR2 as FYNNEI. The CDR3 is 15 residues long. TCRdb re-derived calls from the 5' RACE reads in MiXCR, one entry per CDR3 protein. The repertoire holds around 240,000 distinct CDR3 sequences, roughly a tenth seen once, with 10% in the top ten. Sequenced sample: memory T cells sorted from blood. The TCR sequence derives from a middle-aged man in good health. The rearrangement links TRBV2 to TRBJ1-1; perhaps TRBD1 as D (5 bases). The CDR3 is CASVQGLLMNTEAFF. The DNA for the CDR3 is TGTGCCAGCGTGCAGGGACTACTAATGAACACTGAAGCTTTCTTT.